This TCR beta chain was retrieved from a study of T cells in Graves' hyperthyroidism and ophthalmopathy. CDR1 and CDR2 (germline): SGHVS, FQNEAQ. This CDR3 has 14 amino acids. V was cut by 6 bases and J by 0 bases, with 12 bases left in between. Over 18 months, lack of ophthalmopathy progression marked Graves' hyperthyroidism as stable. The source material, RNA transcripts, was used to amplify TCR beta CDR3 regions. When the TCR CDR3 underwent first-round RT-PCR, the HTBI primer set was used. In TCRdb, the multiplex PCR reads were re-called with MiXCR into one record per CDR3 protein. The repertoire includes about 700,000 distinct CDR3 sequences, roughly 15% of them detected once, and 10% sits in the top ten.

The TCR originated in a woman aged 18-29 years with Graves' hyperthyroidism. Sequenced material: blood. V gene TRBV7-8 combines with J gene TRBJ2-7; tentatively, D is TRBD2 (7 bases). CDR3 DNA: TGTGCCAGCAGACCTCGGGGGGCCTCCTACGAGCAGTACTTC. Its protein is CASRPRGASYEQYF.